These 23 T cell receptor beta chains were all obtained from the same sample, sequenced in a study of cytomegalovirus exposure and HLA in healthy donors. Vbeta (60) and Jbeta (13) primers were used in the PCR. Assay: immunoSEQ multiplex PCR; the TCRdb copy retains only in-frame clones and omits some. The data contain around 100,000 clones, about 69% of them singletons. Material for sequencing was PBMCs. The receptors originated from a human donor in good health.

This rearrangement joins TRBV27 to TRBJ2-6, with TRBD1 matching 9 bases. Germline lookup yields CDR1 MNHEY and CDR2 SMNVEV (reference sequence). This CDR3 comprises 16 residues. V gave up 10 bases and J gave up 1 base; unmatched junction bases: 8. The DNA for the CDR3 is TGTGCCACCTCCACAGGGGGCGGGTCTGGGGCCAACGTCCTGACTTTC. It specifies CATSTGGGSGANVLTF.

The rearrangement uses TRBV5-6 and TRBJ2-7; 7 nucleotides match TRBD2. The trim removed 0 bases at V and 1 base at J, leaving 7 bases unmatched. The V gene's germline CDR1 is SGHDT and CDR2 YYEEEE. The CDR3 length is 16 residues. The CDR3 sequence: CASSLGGRALSYEQYF. CDR3 DNA: TGTGCCAGCAGCTTGGGGGGGAGGGCCTTATCCTACGAGCAGTACTTC.

V and J are TRBV7-2 and TRBJ2-5, with TRBD2 matching 11 bases. The CDR3 has 14 amino acids. The V gene end was trimmed by 6 bases and the J gene end by 7 bases; junction bases not matched to a gene: 7. Germline V gives CDR1 SGHTA, CDR2 FQGNSA. CDR3 nucleotides: TGTGCCAGCAGGACTAGCGGGGAGACGGCGACCCAGTACTTC. Its translation is CASRTSGETATQYF.

The count of this clone is one. The chain carries TRBV6-5 and TRBJ2-3; 13 positions agree with TRBD2. The CDR3 totals 14 residues. The germline V gene encodes CDR1 MNHEY and CDR2 SVGAGI. The J segment lost 4 bases and the V segment lost 7 bases, leaving 2 bases of the junction unmatched. CDR3 DNA: TGTGCCAGCAAGACTAGCGGGAGGCCAGATACGCAGTATTTT. Its protein product is CASKTSGRPDTQYF.

In this sample, this clone turned up a few times. The sample has other DNA sequences that encode this CDR3 too. The V and J genes are TRBV5-4 and TRBJ2-7, with 7 nucleotides matching TRBD2. Trimming took 3 bases from V and 3 from J; bases not matched to a gene: 3. The CDR3 is 13 residues long. Per germline, CDR1 SGHNT and CDR2 YYREEE (reference sequence). The CDR3 spells CASSSGLHYEQYF. The DNA of the CDR3 is TGTGCCAGCAGCTCGGGACTACACTACGAGCAGTACTTC.

The genes are TRBV28 and TRBJ1-4, with D perhaps TRBD1 (6 bases). Trimming left V 5 bases short and J 3 bases short, with 13 bases between. Per the germline V gene, CDR1 is MDHEN and CDR2 is SYDVKM. This CDR3 is 15 amino acids long. Here the CDR3 reads CASSTQTGPNEKLFF. CDR3 sequence (DNA): TGTGCCAGCAGTACCCAGACAGGTCCTAATGAAAAACTGTTTTTT.

This clone was recorded a few times. This sequence joins TRBV14 and TRBJ2-7; 8 bases agree with TRBD1. V lost 0 bases, J lost 4 bases, and 5 bases stayed unmatched. The CDR3 is made up of 15 amino acids. Germline CDR1 reads SGHDN; CDR2 reads FVKESK. The CDR3 loop reads CASSQDWTGTYEQYF. The CDR3 region has the DNA TGTGCCAGCAGCCAAGACTGGACAGGGACGTACGAGCAGTACTTC.

The V gene is TRBV28, the J gene TRBJ1-1; D uncertain. V lost 6 bases to trimming and J lost 7 bases, with 6 bases between them. This CDR3 spans 10 amino acids. Per germline, CDR1 MDHEN and CDR2 SYDVKM. The CDR3, as DNA: TGTGCCAGCAGCAACGGTGAAGCTTTCTTT. Amino acid sequence: CASSNGEAFF.

Only one count was recorded for this clone. V and J are TRBV10-3 and TRBJ2-7; weak D call: TRBD1 (6 bases). Germline CDR1 ENHRY, CDR2 SYGVKD. The CDR3 is made up of 16 amino acids. Trimming left V 0 bases short and J 5 bases short, with 17 bases between. Here the CDR3 reads CAISESWTEPGNEQYF. The DNA of the CDR3 is TGTGCCATCAGTGAGTCGTGGACAGAGCCGGGAAACGAGCAGTACTTC.

This chain uses TRBV27 with TRBJ2-1, with D perhaps TRBD2 (6 bases). Looked up from germline, CDR1 is MNHEY and CDR2 is SMNVEV (reference sequence). Trimming pared 4 bases from V and 0 bases from J, leaving 10 bases between. The CDR3 has 15 residues. CDR3 coding DNA: TGTGCCAGCAGTTCCGGGAGTAGCTCCTACAATGAGCAGTTCTTC. Translated: CASSSGSSSYNEQFF.

The chain has TRBV19 and TRBJ1-1; TRBD1 matches at 7 bases. The germline V gene has CDR1 LNHDA and CDR2 SQIVND (reference sequence). The CDR3 sequence is 13 residues long. J gave up 1 base and V 7 bases, and 3 bases lay outside the gene matches. Here the CDR3 reads CASMGQRNTEAFF. Written as DNA, the CDR3 is TGTGCCAGTATGGGACAGAGGAACACTGAAGCTTTCTTT.

This clone has more than one count but fewer than ten. This rearrangement joins TRBV2 to TRBJ1-2; no clear D gene. Germline assignment: CDR1 SNHLY and CDR2 FYNNEI. This CDR3 is built from 13 residues. Trimming took 4 bases from V and 5 from J, leaving 11 bases between them. Here the CDR3 reads CASSVAGGYGYTF. In DNA, the CDR3 is TGTGCCAGCAGTGTAGCAGGCGGGTATGGCTACACCTTC.

The V and J genes are TRBV28 and TRBJ2-7, with D perhaps matching TRBD1 (6 bases). Germline V gene sequence: CDR1 MDHEN, CDR2 SYDVKM. The CDR3 contains 12 residues. Trimming left V 7 bases short and J 4 bases short, with 11 bases between. CDR3 residues: CASNPGTYEQYF. CDR3 DNA sequence: TGTGCCAGCAACCCAGGGACATACGAGCAGTACTTC.

A word on this clone: Other nucleotide sequences in the sample specify the same CDR3. The V call is TRBV5-6, the J call TRBJ1-4, with D unresolved. The germline V and J ends were trimmed by 0 bases and 4 bases, with 4 bases remaining between them. Germline V gene sequence: CDR1 SGHDT, CDR2 YYEEEE. The CDR3 contains 13 residues. The CDR3 reads CASSLGGNEKLFF. The CDR3 DNA reads TGTGCCAGCAGCTTGGGAGGTAATGAAAAACTGTTTTTT. Combining the CDR3 with reference TRBV5-6 and TRBJ1-4 gives the whole variable domain DAGVTQSPTHLIKTRGQQVTLRCSPKSGHDTVSWYQQALGQGPQFIFQYYEEEERQRGNFPDRFSGHQFPNYSSELNVNALLLGDSALYLCASSLGGNEKLFFGSGTQLSVL.

The chain combines TRBV10-3 with TRBJ2-3; 9 bases match TRBD1. Germline values: CDR1 ENHRY, CDR2 SYGVKD. The junction had 6 bases not matched to a gene; V was cut back by 2 bases and J by 6 bases. CDR3 length: 15 amino acids. CDR3 bases: TGTGCCATCAGTGAGCAGGACAGGGGTTCTGATACGCAGTATTTT. Amino acid sequence: CAISEQDRGSDTQYF.

The chain couples TRBV30 to TRBJ2-1, with D perhaps TRBD2 (5 bases). V shed 2 bases and J shed 7 bases, with 12 bases lying between them. The CDR3 has 13 amino acids. CDR1 and CDR2 (germline): GTSNPN, SVGIG (reference sequence). The CDR3 bases are TGTGCCTGGAGTAGTGGAGACTATAATGAGCAGTTCTTC. Residues: CAWSSGDYNEQFF.

The J gene is TRBJ2-1, the V gene TRBV5-1; TRBD2 agrees at 7 bases. The CDR3 length is 16 residues. V gave up 4 bases and J gave up 5 bases; unmatched junction bases: 12. The germline V gene has CDR1 SGHRS and CDR2 YFSETQ. In nucleotides, the CDR3 is TGCGCCAGCAGCGCCGGGGGGAGGGATCGCGACAATGAGCAGTTCTTC. Translation: CASSAGGRDRDNEQFF. Together with reference TRBV5-1 and TRBJ2-1, the CDR3 gives the full variable domain: KAGVTQTPRYLIKTRGQQVTLSCSPISGHRSVSWYQQTPGQGLQFLFEYFSETQRNKGNFPGRFSGRQFSNSRSEMNVSTLELGDSALYLCASSAGGRDRDNEQFFGPGTRLTVL.

The rearrangement links TRBV5-6 to TRBJ2-1; D is possibly TRBD2 (5 bases). Germline V CDR1 and CDR2: SGHDT, YYEEEE. The CDR3 sequence is 15 residues long. V lost 0 bases, J lost 0 bases, and 7 bases lay in between. The CDR3 region has the DNA TGTGCCAGCAGCTTGGATCTAGCCTCCTACAATGAGCAGTTCTTC. Encoded protein: CASSLDLASYNEQFF.

The chain employs TRBV10-2 and TRBJ1-2; 8 bases line up with TRBD1. Germline lookup yields CDR1 WSHSY and CDR2 SAAADI. The CDR3 is 13 amino acids. V gave up 9 bases and J gave up 6 bases; unmatched junction bases: 9. The CDR3, as DNA: TGCGCCAGTACCACCGGGACAGGAGATGGCTACACCTTC. Its protein is CASTTGTGDGYTF.

This clone was seen only a few times. The J gene is TRBJ2-1, the V gene TRBV19, with 9 bases that match TRBD2. Germline lookup yields CDR1 LNHDA and CDR2 SQIVND (reference sequence). The CDR3 has 15 amino acids. V dropped 3 bases and J dropped 2; count of bases not matched to a gene: 2. The CDR3 loop is CASSISSGAYNEQFF. The CDR3 bases are TGTGCCAGTAGTATTTCTAGCGGGGCCTACAATGAGCAGTTCTTC.

The chain has TRBV28 and TRBJ2-7; 7 nucleotides line up with TRBD1. This CDR3 comprises 14 residues. The V gene's germline CDR1 is MDHEN and CDR2 SYDVKM. Trimming at V came to 8 bases and at J to 2 bases, leaving 9 bases not matched to a gene. CDR3 DNA sequence: TGTGCCAGCGGACAAGCACAGGGGCCCTACGAGCAGTACTTC. This sequence encodes CASGQAQGPYEQYF.

The chain carries TRBV27 and TRBJ2-6; TRBD1 matches at 7 bases. Germline CDR1 MNHEY, CDR2 SMNVEV (reference sequence). CDR3 length equals 17 residues. Trimming took 6 bases from V and 0 from J; bases not matched to a gene: 8. The CDR3 sequence: CASSPPGQISGANVLTF. For the CDR3, the DNA is TGTGCCAGCAGCCCCCCGGGACAGATCTCTGGGGCCAACGTCCTGACTTTC.

The chain is built from TRBV18 and TRBJ2-1; 7 nucleotides align to TRBD2. CDR1 is KGHSH, CDR2 LQKENI, per germline. Germline trimming cut 2 bases from V and 4 bases from J; bases unmatched to any gene: 8. The CDR3 loop spans 16 amino acids. This CDR3 reads CASSPAGLDSYNEQFF. CDR3 coding DNA: TGTGCCAGCTCACCAGCAGGACTAGACTCTTACAATGAGCAGTTCTTC. Full variable domain (remainder filled in from reference TRBV18 and TRBJ2-1): NAGVMQNPRHLVRRRGQEARLRCSPMKGHSHVYWYRQLPEEGLKFMVYLQKENIIDESGMPKERFSAEFPKEGPSILRIQQVVRGDSAAYFCASSPAGLDSYNEQFFGPGTRLTVL.